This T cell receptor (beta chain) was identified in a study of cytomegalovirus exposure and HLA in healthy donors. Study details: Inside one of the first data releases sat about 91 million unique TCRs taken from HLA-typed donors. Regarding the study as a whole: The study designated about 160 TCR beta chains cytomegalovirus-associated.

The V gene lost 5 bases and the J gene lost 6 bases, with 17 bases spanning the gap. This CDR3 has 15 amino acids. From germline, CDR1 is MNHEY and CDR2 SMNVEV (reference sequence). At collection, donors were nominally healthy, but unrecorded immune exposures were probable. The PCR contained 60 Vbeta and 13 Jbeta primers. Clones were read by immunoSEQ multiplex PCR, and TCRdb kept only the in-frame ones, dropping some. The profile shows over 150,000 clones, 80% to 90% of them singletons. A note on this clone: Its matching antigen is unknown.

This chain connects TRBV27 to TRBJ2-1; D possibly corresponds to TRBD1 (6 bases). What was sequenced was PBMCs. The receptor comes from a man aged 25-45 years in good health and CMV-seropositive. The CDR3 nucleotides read TGTGCCAGCAGTCGGGACACGTGGGCCCTCAATGAGCAGTTCTTC. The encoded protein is CASSRDTWALNEQFF.